These T cell receptor beta chains were read from a single sample in a study of lymphopenia after photon versus proton radiotherapy. Repertoires were generated with immunoSEQ multiplex PCR, while TCRdb's copy carries only in-frame clones and drops some. The table has 75,000 to 95,000 clones, 83% seen once; the top ten hold about 1.3%. This specimen consisted of peripheral blood, obtained from a patient treated with proton-based radiotherapy. The receptors were sampled from a man in his fifties or sixties with pancreatic cancer. CDR3s include the opening cysteine and the closing phenylalanine or tryptophan. The D gene is left open where the match is weak. Size tells how often a clone was seen (once, few, many) or the class of an expanded clone, and some rows leave it out.

CDR3	DNA	D	size	V	J
CAGQTLAGGEQYF	TGTGCCGGACAAACACTAGCGGGGGGTGAGCAGTACTTC	TRBD2	NA	TRBV10-3	TRBJ2-7
CASSYGLEQPQHF	TGTGCCAGCAGTTATGGGCTAGAGCAGCCCCAGCATTTT	NA	NA	TRBV6-6	TRBJ1-5
CASSESARAEQYF	TGTGCCAGCAGTGAATCCGCGCGGGCCGAGCAGTACTTC	NA	NA	TRBV6-1	TRBJ2-7
CASSLNWGTAYEQYF	TGCGCCAGCAGCTTGAATTGGGGGACGGCCTACGAGCAGTACTTC	NA	once	TRBV5-1	TRBJ2-7
CASSEITRRAVYNEQFF	TGCGCCAGCAGTGAGATAACCCGGAGGGCCGTATACAATGAGCAGTTCTTC	NA	NA	TRBV10-1	TRBJ2-1
CASKEGAFNTEAFF	TGTGCCAGCAAAGAGGGGGCGTTCAACACTGAAGCTTTCTTT	TRBD1	NA	TRBV6-5	TRBJ1-1
CASSGTGANYGYTF	TGTGCCAGCAGTGGGACAGGGGCTAACTATGGCTACACCTTC	TRBD1	NA	TRBV2	TRBJ1-2
CASSAGTATQETQYF	TGTGCCAGCAGCGCCGGGACAGCAACCCAAGAGACCCAGTACTTC	TRBD1	NA	TRBV9	TRBJ2-5
CASGRGWETQYF	TGTGCCAGCGGTCGGGGTTGGGAGACCCAGTACTTC	NA	once	TRBV6-1	TRBJ2-5
CASSDSRTGELFF	TGTGCCAGCAGTGACAGTAGGACCGGGGAGCTGTTTTTT	NA	NA	TRBV2	TRBJ2-2
CSVEQGASEQYF	TGCAGCGTTGAACAGGGGGCTTCCGAGCAGTACTTC	TRBD1	NA	TRBV29-1	TRBJ2-7
CASSPGPNSYEQYF	TGTGCCAGCAGCCCCGGTCCAAACTCCTACGAGCAGTACTTC	NA	NA	TRBV7-3	TRBJ2-7
CASSAAGQPVDIQYF	TGTGCCAGCAGTGCTGCGGGGCAGCCGGTGGACATTCAGTACTTC	NA	once	TRBV2	TRBJ2-4
CASSASGSGSYEQYF	TGCGCCAGCAGCGCTAGCGGGAGTGGCTCCTACGAGCAGTACTTC	TRBD2	NA	TRBV4-3	TRBJ2-7
CASRTSGLTTGELFF	TGTGCCAGCAGAACTAGCGGCCTTACCACCGGGGAGCTGTTTTTT	TRBD2	NA	TRBV6-5	TRBJ2-2
CASSAASTDTQYF	TGTGCCAGCAGCGCTGCTAGCACAGATACGCAGTATTTT	NA	NA	TRBV9	TRBJ2-3
CASSLRWGITTEAFF	TGTGCCAGCAGCTTAAGGTGGGGAATAACCACTGAAGCTTTCTTT	NA	NA	TRBV11-2	TRBJ1-1
CASSKGGNYGYTF	TGTGCCAGCAGCAAAGGGGGCAACTATGGCTACACCTTC	NA	NA	TRBV21-1	TRBJ1-2
CASRLGQSLHQPQHF	TGTGCCAGCAGGCTGGGACAGAGCCTCCATCAGCCCCAGCATTTT	TRBD1	NA	TRBV6-1	TRBJ1-5
CSVEPTRSVNTEAFF	TGCAGCGTTGAACCGACCCGGTCCGTGAACACTGAAGCTTTCTTT	NA	NA	TRBV29-1	TRBJ1-1
CASPKRTSGRTDTQYF	TGTGCCAGCCCGAAGAGGACTAGCGGGAGAACAGATACGCAGTATTTT	TRBD2	NA	TRBV6-4	TRBJ2-3
CASSSTGFNTGELFF	TGTGCCAGCAGCTCGACAGGGTTCAACACCGGGGAGCTGTTTTTT	TRBD1	NA	TRBV7-3	TRBJ2-2
CASSAGVRAHTIYF	TGTGCCAGCAGCGCCGGCGTTCGGGCTCACACCATATATTTT	NA	NA	TRBV7-2	TRBJ1-3
CASSQAGGLAGASYNEQFF	TGTGCCAGCAGCCAAGCAGGGGGACTAGCGGGAGCCTCCTACAATGAGCAGTTCTTC	TRBD2	NA	TRBV4-2	TRBJ2-1
CASSIPGAPLHF	TGTGCCAGCAGCATACCCGGGGCACCCCTCCACTTT	NA	once	TRBV7-8	TRBJ1-6
CATSRGGYTEAFF	TGTGCCACCAGCAGAGGGGGATATACTGAAGCTTTCTTT	NA	NA	TRBV15	TRBJ1-1
CASSVVSGYEQFF	TGTGCCAGCAGCGTAGTCTCCGGTTACGAGCAGTTCTTC	NA	NA	TRBV9	TRBJ2-1
CASSPTTTSGELFF	TGTGCCAGCTCCCCAACTACCACGTCCGGGGAGCTGTTTTTT	NA	NA	TRBV18	TRBJ2-2